The rows below give T cell receptor beta chains drawn from one sample of a study of T cells after yellow fever vaccination. TCRdb reanalysed the 5' RACE reads using MiXCR and keeps one entry per CDR3 protein. The sample shows around 550,000 distinct CDR3 sequences, 19% of them seen only once. Sequenced here: PBMCs, sampled 15 days after the yellow fever booster vaccination. Receptors originate from a man under 40 who received the YFV17D yellow fever vaccine. Each CDR3 is given with its conserved first and last residue. D genes are given only for firm matches. The size field is filled for only some rows; it gives once, few, many or a size class.

few	TRBV12-3/TRBV12-4	TRBD1	TRBJ2-5	TGTGCCAGCTATTACAAGGACAGGGGGCTCCAAGAGACCCAGTACTTC	CASYYKDRGLQETQYF
few	TRBV20-1	TRBD1	TRBJ2-5	TGCAGTGCTAGCAACAGGGGGCAGGAGACCCAGTACTTC	CSASNRGQETQYF
.	TRBV5-1	.	TRBJ1-1	TGCGCCAGCAGCCGACGGGGGGCTGATACTGAAGCTTTCTTT	CASSRRGADTEAFF
few	TRBV7-6	.	TRBJ2-2	TGTGCCAGCAGCTTAGATCCCATCCCCGGGGTCGGGGAGCTGTTTTTT	CASSLDPIPGVGELFF
few	TRBV27	.	TRBJ2-1	TGTGCCAGCGAGCAGCAGGGGGGGAGCTCCTACAATGAGCAGTTCTTC	CASEQQGGSSYNEQFF
.	TRBV11-2	.	TRBJ2-7	TGTGCCAGCAGCTCGGGGGCAATCTACGAGCAGTACTTC	CASSSGAIYEQYF
few	TRBV12-3/TRBV12-4	.	TRBJ2-3	TGTGCCAGCAGTCCTGCTTCTAATACGCAGTATTTT	CASSPASNTQYF
.	TRBV30	.	TRBJ2-1	TGTGCCTGGAGCAATTTATTTGCCTCCTACAATGAGCAGTTCTTC	CAWSNLFASYNEQFF
.	TRBV20-1	.	TRBJ2-5	TGCAGTGCTAGATCGGGGCCCCTCTTGACCCAGTACTTC	CSARSGPLLTQYF
.	TRBV28	.	TRBJ2-1	TGTGCCAGCAGTTTGTCTGGGGAGCAGCTCTTC	CASSLSGEQLF
few	TRBV5-1	TRBD2	TRBJ2-5	TGCGCCACCACCCGGGGGGAACCATCGCGAGGGACCCAGTACTTC	CATTRGEPSRGTQYF
.	TRBV7-2	.	TRBJ1-6	TGTGCCAGCAGCTTGGGGCGACAGAGGCGTTCACCCCTCCACTTT	CASSLGRQRRSPLHF
.	TRBV10-1	.	TRBJ2-3	TGCGCCAGCGGCCTATCGGGGAGTAAGGATACGCAGTATTTT	CASGLSGSKDTQYF
.	TRBV24-1	.	TRBJ2-5	TGTGCCACCAGTGATTCTTGGGGGGCTTTACAAGAGACCCAGTACTTC	CATSDSWGALQETQYF
.	TRBV20-1	.	TRBJ2-3	TGCAGTGCTACCGCCCTTCGCGGGAGCACAGATACGCAGTATTTT	CSATALRGSTDTQYF
.	TRBV4-2	.	TRBJ2-5	TGTGCCAGCAGCCAAGATATCACTAGATCTCGAGAGACCCAGTACTTC	CASSQDITRSRETQYF
few	TRBV20-1	.	TRBJ2-2	TGCAGTGCCATTTTGACCGGGGAGCTGTTTTTT	CSAILTGELFF
.	TRBV29-1	TRBD1	TRBJ2-7	TGCAGCGTTGTGACGGGGGACAGGGGGCTCTACGAGCAGTACTTC	CSVVTGDRGLYEQYF
.	TRBV7-2	.	TRBJ2-5	TGTGCCAGCACCACGGTTGGCCAAGAGACCCAGTACTTC	CASTTVGQETQYF
.	TRBV29-1	.	TRBJ1-1	TGCAGCGTTGTAGGGGATATAGCTTTCTTT	CSVVGDIAFF
.	TRBV20-1	.	TRBJ2-3	TGCAGTGCCACAAAGGGGGGACATCTAGGAGATACGCAGTATTTT	CSATKGGHLGDTQYF
.	TRBV19	.	TRBJ2-2	TGTGCCAGTAGCTCCCAAAAGAAGGGTTATGGCGGGGAGCTGTTTTTT	CASSSQKKGYGGELFF
few	TRBV7-8	.	TRBJ1-1	TGTGCCAGCAGCTTAGCAGATAGGGCTAAGGCTTTCTTT	CASSLADRAKAFF
many	TRBV27	TRBD2	TRBJ2-3	TGTGCCAGCAGTTTAAGGTCTAGCGGGAGGGTGCCCACAGATACGCAGTATTTT	CASSLRSSGRVPTDTQYF
.	TRBV12-3/TRBV12-4	.	TRBJ1-3	TGTGCCAGCAGTTCAGTAGGGAAGGGAGGAAACACCATATATTTT	CASSSVGKGGNTIYF
.	TRBV6-2/TRBV6-3	TRBD1	TRBJ2-7	TGTGCCAGCAGTTACCCGGGACAGGTTTCCTACGAGCAGTACTTC	CASSYPGQVSYEQYF
.	TRBV14	.	TRBJ2-1	TGTGCCAGCAGCCGTGTGGCGGTTTACAATGAGCAGTTCTTC	CASSRVAVYNEQFF
few	TRBV20-1	TRBD2	TRBJ2-5	TGCAGTGCTGCCGATCTCAGCGGGAGGCGCGAGACCCAGTACTTC	CSAADLSGRRETQYF
many	TRBV5-1	TRBD2	TRBJ2-2	TGCGCCAGCAGCTTGGATGTTAGCGGGAGCGGGGAGCTGTTTTTT	CASSLDVSGSGELFF
.	TRBV5-5	TRBD2	TRBJ2-3	TGTGCCAGCAGCCGACTAGCGGGAGAACAAGATACGCAGTATTTT	CASSRLAGEQDTQYF
.	TRBV20-1	.	TRBJ1-4	TGCAGTGTTAAGAAGACACCTTCCCATAATGAAAAACTGTTTTTT	CSVKKTPSHNEKLFF
.	TRBV24-1	.	TRBJ2-3	TGTGCCACCAGTGATTTGAGGGCAGCCTCCCCGGATACGCAGTATTTT	CATSDLRAASPDTQYF
.	TRBV15	.	TRBJ2-3	TGTGCCACCAGCAGTCCCGGCGCCCTGGGCACAGATACGCAGTATTTT	CATSSPGALGTDTQYF
.	TRBV7-2	.	TRBJ2-1	TGTGCCAGCAGCCCAGGGGACACTCCGAATGAGCAGTTCTTC	CASSPGDTPNEQFF
few	TRBV12-3/TRBV12-4	TRBD1	TRBJ1-1	TGTGCCAGCAGACGGGGACAGGGGGCTGAAGCTTTCTTT	CASRRGQGAEAFF
.	TRBV20-1	.	TRBJ1-2	TGCAGTGCCCGTGCCGGGGTTTTTGGCTACACCTTC	CSARAGVFGYTF
.	TRBV7-2	.	TRBJ2-1	TGTGCCATGGCCTCCTACAATGAGCAGTTCTTC	CAMASYNEQFF
.	TRBV3-1	.	TRBJ2-2	TGTGCCAGCAGCCGACAGGCCGCGTATCCAATAAAGAACACCGGGGAGCTGTTTTTT	CASSRQAAYPIKNTGELFF
.	TRBV9	TRBD2	TRBJ2-5	TGTGCCAGCAGCGTTGGGACTAGTCGAGAGACCCAGTACTTC	CASSVGTSRETQYF
.	TRBV11-2	TRBD1	TRBJ2-6	TGTGCCAGCAGTTCGACGGTCCAGGGGGCTTCCGGGGCCAACGTCCTGACTTTC	CASSSTVQGASGANVLTF
.	TRBV12-3/TRBV12-4	.	TRBJ2-3	TGTGCCAGCAGAGCCCAGGGAGAAAGCACAGATACGCAGTATTTT	CASRAQGESTDTQYF
.	TRBV29-1	.	TRBJ2-5	TGCAGCGTTAGTAGAGGAGCAGGGGAGACCCAGTACTTC	CSVSRGAGETQYF
.	TRBV7-2	.	TRBJ1-1	TGTGCCAGCAGCCTGCTTGGTATGGTGAACACTGAAGCTTTCTTT	CASSLLGMVNTEAFF
few	TRBV7-2	.	TRBJ2-7	TGTGCCAGCACCGCGGGTTACGAGCAGTACTTC	CASTAGYEQYF
few	TRBV15	.	TRBJ2-5	TGTGCCACCAGCGGTGACAGACCCCATGAGACCCAGTACTTC	CATSGDRPHETQYF
few	TRBV3-1	TRBD2	TRBJ2-5	TGTGCCAGCAGCCCTAGCGGAGACCAACAAGAGACCCAGTACTTC	CASSPSGDQQETQYF
.	TRBV6-5	TRBD2	TRBJ2-3	TGTGCCAGCAGTTACGGTAGCGGGAGGTTTGATACGCAGTATTTT	CASSYGSGRFDTQYF
.	TRBV7-9	.	TRBJ1-4	TGTGCCAGCAGCTTCGGGCAGGGACGCGAAAAACTGTTTTTT	CASSFGQGREKLFF
.	TRBV6-1	.	TRBJ1-4	TGTGCCAGCAGTAGCCACAGGGAGGGCAATGAAAAACTGTTTTTT	CASSSHREGNEKLFF
.	TRBV12-3/TRBV12-4	TRBD2	TRBJ2-1	TGTGCCAGCTCCCGGACTAGCGGGGCCAATGAGCAGTTCTTC	CASSRTSGANEQFF
few	TRBV5-1	TRBD2	TRBJ2-1	TGCGCCAGCAGCTTGGCACCGGTGAGCGGGAGCTGGGATGAGCAGTTCTTC	CASSLAPVSGSWDEQFF
few	TRBV10-3	.	TRBJ2-2	TGTGCCATCAGTGCTGGGGTTGACACCGGGGAGCTGTTTTTT	CAISAGVDTGELFF
.	TRBV2	.	TRBJ1-5	TGTGCCAGCAGGCTGGACAGAAGCAATCAGCCCCAGCATTTT	CASRLDRSNQPQHF
.	TRBV12-3/TRBV12-4	TRBD2	TRBJ2-5	TGTGCCAGCAGTATCTCTAGCGGAGGGGAGGAGACCCAGTACTTC	CASSISSGGEETQYF